This TCR beta chain stems from a study of T-cell memory formation after mild COVID-19. This clonotype was counted a few times. Its antigen is currently unknown. MiXCR was run by TCRdb on the 5' RACE reads, yielding one entry per CDR3 protein. The table includes some 440,000 distinct CDR3 sequences, roughly 25% detected once. Overall study findings and caveats: Among clones contracting day 15 to 85, CD4/CD8 was balanced, whereas later expanders leaned CD4+. The second-wave clones peaking on day 37 were not confirmed as SARS-CoV-2-specific.

Germline V gene lookup returns CDR1 LGHNA and CDR2 YSLEER. The CDR3 runs 15 residues. The V and J ends lost 3 bases and 3 bases respectively, with 14 bases between them. The sequencing sample was made of PBMCs or a T cell subset sorted from them (not recorded which). The receptor comes from an adult woman who had mild COVID-19 (a few samples of this study predate the infection). Cell type and time point are not known. The rearrangement uses TRBV4-3 and TRBJ1-2; D gene uncertain. CDR3 nucleotide sequence: TGCGCCAGCAGCCATGGGGTTCGGGGTGACTATGGCTACACCTTC. It translates to CASSHGVRGDYGYTF.